Below, one T cell receptor beta chain is given with its context. What it recognizes is unknown. This table comes from immunoSEQ multiplex PCR, and its TCRdb copy is limited to in-frame clones, with some not included. The table lists 2,500 to 3,500 clones, 27% of them singletons. This sample was taken from a study of sequential checkpoint blockade in melanoma. Overall study: Matched biopsies came pretreatment and at week 13 for approximately 20 patients.

Findings and caveats of the study: Mutational load did not correlate with tumor T-cell fraction or clonality.

Looked up from germline, CDR1 is KGHSY and CDR2 is FQNENV. This CDR3 comprises 15 residues. The germline V and J ends were trimmed by 2 bases and 2 bases, with 10 bases remaining between them. The treatment is: randomized to nivolumab then ipilimumab (arm A) or the reverse (arm B). The source of this sequence is a human donor with melanoma. This rearrangement joins TRBV16 to TRBJ1-3; maybe TRBD1 (6 bases). The material sequenced was tumor tissue (inferred from file names), taken from a patient given nivolumab and ipilimumab in sequence. The DNA for the CDR3 is TGTGCCAGCAGCCAAACAGGGAGCGCTGGAAACACCATATATTTT. Translating it yields CASSQTGSAGNTIYF.